The 2 T cell receptor beta chains given below trace back to one sample, sequenced in a study of blood T cells in healthy people across ages. With a J-beta primer mix and a sample-barcoded 5' primer, a second PCR ran about 7 to 11 cycles. Via MiXCR, TCRdb re-called the 5' RACE reads, giving one row per CDR3 protein. This table holds 1.5 million or so distinct CDR3 sequences, roughly 45% found once. Input material: blood. These receptors all stem from a woman younger than 30 in good health.

The rearrangement uses TRBV21-1 and TRBJ2-5; the DNA was not used to check the table's D call, TRBD1. TRBV21-1 is labeled a pseudogene. This CDR3 comprises 19 residues. CDR3 sequence reads: CASSRPPGQGVEFLSGQYF. DNA for the CDR3: TGTGCCAGCAGCCGTCCCCCGGGACAGGGTGTAGAATTTTTAAGCGGGCAGTACTTC.

This clonotype turned up a few times. V is TRBV5-1 and J is TRBJ2-1, with 11 bases aligning to TRBD1. CDR3 length: 17 residues. Germline assignment: CDR1 SGHRS and CDR2 YFSETQ. J lost 4 bases, V lost 1 base, and 7 bases had no gene match. The CDR3 DNA is TGCGCCAGCAGCTTGCGAAACCGGGACAGGGGGTACAATGAGCAGTTCTTC. Translated, it gives CASSLRNRDRGYNEQFF. Looking up the rest from reference TRBV5-1 and TRBJ2-1 gives the full variable domain: KAGVTQTPRYLIKTRGQQVTLSCSPISGHRSVSWYQQTPGQGLQFLFEYFSETQRNKGNFPGRFSGRQFSNSRSEMNVSTLELGDSALYLCASSLRNRDRGYNEQFFGPGTRLTVL.